This T cell receptor beta chain was retrieved from a study of PD-1 blockade in classical Hodgkin lymphoma. Sequencing was performed with immunoSEQ multiplex PCR; in TCRdb, only in-frame clones are kept and a portion is missing. The sample contains around 26,000 clones, roughly 79% of which appear only once. As regards this clone: Its specificity is not known.

No patient escaped relapse after autologous stem cell transplantation, and brentuximab vedotin exposure varied. Complete response, partial response or progressive disease constituted the best responses recorded. Germline V gene data show CDR1 as LNHDA and CDR2 as SQIVND (reference sequence). This CDR3 is built from 14 residues. The ends were cut back, 5 bases at V and 4 bases at J, with 14 bases in the middle. The study's findings and limits: Complete responders showed a baseline diversity that resembled the diversity of newly diagnosed patients. Individuals initiating nivolumab under 1 year after ASCT were excluded. Newly diagnosed patients were said to have less baseline TCR diversity than healthy donors did.

The chain is built from TRBV19 and TRBJ1-2; perhaps TRBD1 as D (5 bases). The sample here was peripheral blood mononuclear cells (PBMCs), taken before the second cycle of nivolumab. The receptor was derived from a human donor with classical Hodgkin lymphoma. The DNA of the CDR3 is TGTGCCAGTAGTTGGGGACGAGGGGCCTATGGCTACACCTTC. Protein: CASSWGRGAYGYTF.